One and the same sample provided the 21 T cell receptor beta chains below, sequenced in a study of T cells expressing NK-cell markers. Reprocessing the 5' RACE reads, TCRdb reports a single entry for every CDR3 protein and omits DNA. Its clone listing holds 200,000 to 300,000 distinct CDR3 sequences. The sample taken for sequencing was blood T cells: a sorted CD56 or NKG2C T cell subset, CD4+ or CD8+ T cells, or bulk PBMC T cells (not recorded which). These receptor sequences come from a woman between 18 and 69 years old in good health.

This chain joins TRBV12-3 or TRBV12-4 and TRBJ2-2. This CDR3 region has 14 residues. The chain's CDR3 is CASSPNGDTGELFF.

Here the CDR3 reads CASSLQGAHTEAFF. The chain has TRBV12-3 or TRBV12-4 and TRBJ1-1; lacking DNA, the TRBD1 call made by TCRdb goes unchecked. This CDR3 spans 14 amino acids.

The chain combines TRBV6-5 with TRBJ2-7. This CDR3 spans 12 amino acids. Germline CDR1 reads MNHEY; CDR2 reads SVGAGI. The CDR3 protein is CASSYIEGEQYF.

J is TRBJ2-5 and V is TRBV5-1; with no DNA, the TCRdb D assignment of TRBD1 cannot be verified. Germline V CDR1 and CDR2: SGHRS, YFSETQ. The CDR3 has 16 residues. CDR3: CASSSTGGARQETQYF.

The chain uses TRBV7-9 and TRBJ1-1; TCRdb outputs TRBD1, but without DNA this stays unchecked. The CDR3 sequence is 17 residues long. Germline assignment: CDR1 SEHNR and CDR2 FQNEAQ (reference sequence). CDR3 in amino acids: CASSFFGQGVGSTEAFF.

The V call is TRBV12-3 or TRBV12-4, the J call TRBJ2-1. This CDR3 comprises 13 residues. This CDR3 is CASSLISRNEQFF.

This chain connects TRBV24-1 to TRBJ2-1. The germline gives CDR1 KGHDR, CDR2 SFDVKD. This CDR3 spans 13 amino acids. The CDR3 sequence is CATSDFPVGEQFF.

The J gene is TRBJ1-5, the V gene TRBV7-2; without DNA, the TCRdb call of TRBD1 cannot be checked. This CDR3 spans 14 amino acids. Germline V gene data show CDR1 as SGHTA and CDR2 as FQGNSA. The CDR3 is CASSQRQGKQPQHF.

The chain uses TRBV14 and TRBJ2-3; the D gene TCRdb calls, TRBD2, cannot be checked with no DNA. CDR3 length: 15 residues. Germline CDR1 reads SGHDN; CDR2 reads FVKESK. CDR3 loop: CASSQQAGATDTQYF.

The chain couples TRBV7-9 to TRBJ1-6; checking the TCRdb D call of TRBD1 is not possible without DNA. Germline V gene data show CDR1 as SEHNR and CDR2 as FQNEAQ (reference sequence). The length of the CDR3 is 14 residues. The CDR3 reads CASSPTGGRSPLHF.

The CDR3: CASSAWTGFSGNTIYF. The chain employs TRBV7-8 and TRBJ1-3; TCRdb's D call, TRBD1, is unchecked because there is no DNA. This CDR3 comprises 16 residues. Germline V gives CDR1 SGHVS, CDR2 FQNEAQ.

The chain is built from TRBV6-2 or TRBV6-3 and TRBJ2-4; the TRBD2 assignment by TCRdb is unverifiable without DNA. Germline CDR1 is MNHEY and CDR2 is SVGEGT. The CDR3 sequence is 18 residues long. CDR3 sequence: CASSYSGLAGDWENIQYF.

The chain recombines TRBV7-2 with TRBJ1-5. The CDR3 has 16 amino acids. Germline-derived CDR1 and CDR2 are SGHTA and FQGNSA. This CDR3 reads CASSLAVGESNQPQHF.

CDR3: CASSLGDLGYGYTF. This chain joins TRBV5-1 and TRBJ1-2. Per the germline V gene, CDR1 is SGHRS and CDR2 is YFSETQ. The CDR3 runs 14 residues.

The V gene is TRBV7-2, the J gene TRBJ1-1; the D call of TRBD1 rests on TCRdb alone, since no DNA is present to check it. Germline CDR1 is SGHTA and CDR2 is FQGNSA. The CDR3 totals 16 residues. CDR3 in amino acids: CASSLSRGSPGSEAFF.

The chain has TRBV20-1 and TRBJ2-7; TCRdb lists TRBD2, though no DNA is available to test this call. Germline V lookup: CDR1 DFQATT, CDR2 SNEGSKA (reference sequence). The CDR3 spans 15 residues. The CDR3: CSAEIALGVSYEQYF.

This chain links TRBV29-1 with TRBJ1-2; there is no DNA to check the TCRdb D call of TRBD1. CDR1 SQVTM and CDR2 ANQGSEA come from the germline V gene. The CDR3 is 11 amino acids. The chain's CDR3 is CSIRDTNPEDF.

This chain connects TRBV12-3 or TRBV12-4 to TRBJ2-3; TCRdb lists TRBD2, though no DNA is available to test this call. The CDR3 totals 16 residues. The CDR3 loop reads CASSFHSGPSTDTQYF.

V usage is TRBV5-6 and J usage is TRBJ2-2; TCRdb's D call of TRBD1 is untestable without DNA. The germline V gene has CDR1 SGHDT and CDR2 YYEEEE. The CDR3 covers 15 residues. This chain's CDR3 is CASTPLGGTTGELFF.

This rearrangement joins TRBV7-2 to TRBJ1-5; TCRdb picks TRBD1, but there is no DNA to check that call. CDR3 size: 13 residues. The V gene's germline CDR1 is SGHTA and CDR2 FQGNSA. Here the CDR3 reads CASSTQGGQPQHF.

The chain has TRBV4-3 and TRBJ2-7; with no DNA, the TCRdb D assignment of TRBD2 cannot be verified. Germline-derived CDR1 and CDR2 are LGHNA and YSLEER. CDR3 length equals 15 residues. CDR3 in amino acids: CASSQSGGQDYEQYF.